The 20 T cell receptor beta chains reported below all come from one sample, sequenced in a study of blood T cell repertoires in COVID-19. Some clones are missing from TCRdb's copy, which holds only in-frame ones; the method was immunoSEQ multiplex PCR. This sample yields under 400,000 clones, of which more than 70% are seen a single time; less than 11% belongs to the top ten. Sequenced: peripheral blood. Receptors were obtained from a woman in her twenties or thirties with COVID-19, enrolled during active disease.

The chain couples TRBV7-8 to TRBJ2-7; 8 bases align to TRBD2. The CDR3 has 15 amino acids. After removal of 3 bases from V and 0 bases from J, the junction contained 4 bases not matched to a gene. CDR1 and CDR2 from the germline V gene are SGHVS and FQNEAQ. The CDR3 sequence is CASSFSGTSSYEQYF. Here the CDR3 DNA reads TGTGCCAGCAGCTTTTCCGGGACTAGCTCCTACGAGCAGTACTTC.

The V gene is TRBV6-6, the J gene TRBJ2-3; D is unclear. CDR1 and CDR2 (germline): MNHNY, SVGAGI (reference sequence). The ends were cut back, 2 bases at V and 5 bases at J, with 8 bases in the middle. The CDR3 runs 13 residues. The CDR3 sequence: CASSYRVEDTQYF. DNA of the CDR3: TGTGCCAGCAGTTACCGGGTCGAAGATACGCAGTATTTT.

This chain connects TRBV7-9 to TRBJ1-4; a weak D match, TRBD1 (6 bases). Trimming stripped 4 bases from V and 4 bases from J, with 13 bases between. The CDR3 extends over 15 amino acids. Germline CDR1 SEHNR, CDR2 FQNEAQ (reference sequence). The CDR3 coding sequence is TGTGCCAGCAGCTCTCGACAGGCGCATAATGAAAAACTGTTTTTT. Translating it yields CASSSRQAHNEKLFF. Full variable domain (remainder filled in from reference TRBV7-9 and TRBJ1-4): DTGVSQNPRHKITKRGQNVTFRCDPISEHNRLYWYRQTLGQGPEFLTYFQNEAQLEKSRLLSDRFSAERPKGSFSTLEIQRTEQGDSAMYLCASSSRQAHNEKLFFGSGTQLSVL.

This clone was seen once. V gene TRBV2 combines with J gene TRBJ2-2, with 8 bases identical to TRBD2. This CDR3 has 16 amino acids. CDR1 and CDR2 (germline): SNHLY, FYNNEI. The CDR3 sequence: CVTAATSVANTGELFF. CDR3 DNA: TGTGTCACAGCAGCGACTAGCGTCGCGAACACCGGGGAGCTGTTTTTT.

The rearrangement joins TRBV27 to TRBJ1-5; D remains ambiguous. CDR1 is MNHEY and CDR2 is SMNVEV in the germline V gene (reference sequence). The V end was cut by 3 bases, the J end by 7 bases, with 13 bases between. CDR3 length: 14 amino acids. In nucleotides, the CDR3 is TGTGCCAGCAGTTTTAGGTTCGGGAACCAGCCCCAGCATTTT. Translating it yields CASSFRFGNQPQHF.

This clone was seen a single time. The DNA of the CDR3 is TGCGCCAGCAGTGAAGCGGGAGGGCCAGATACGCAGTATTTT. Protein sequence: CASSEAGGPDTQYF. J is TRBJ2-3 and V is TRBV10-1, with 10 nucleotides matching TRBD2. J lost 4 bases, V lost 3 bases, and 1 base had no gene match. The germline V gene has CDR1 WNHNN and CDR2 SYGVQD (reference sequence). There are 14 residues in the CDR3.

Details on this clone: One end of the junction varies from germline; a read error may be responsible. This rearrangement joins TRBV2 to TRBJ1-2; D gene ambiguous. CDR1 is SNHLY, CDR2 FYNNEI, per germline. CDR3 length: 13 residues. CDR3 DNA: TGTGCCAGCAGGCTCCGAACGGAGGGAGGCTACACTTTC. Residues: CASRLRTEGGYTF.

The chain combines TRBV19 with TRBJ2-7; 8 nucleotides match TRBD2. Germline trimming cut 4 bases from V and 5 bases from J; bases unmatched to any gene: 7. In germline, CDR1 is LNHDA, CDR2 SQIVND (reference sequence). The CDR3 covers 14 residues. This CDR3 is CASSTSGRGDEQYF. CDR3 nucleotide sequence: TGTGCCAGTAGTACCAGCGGGAGAGGTGACGAGCAGTACTTC.

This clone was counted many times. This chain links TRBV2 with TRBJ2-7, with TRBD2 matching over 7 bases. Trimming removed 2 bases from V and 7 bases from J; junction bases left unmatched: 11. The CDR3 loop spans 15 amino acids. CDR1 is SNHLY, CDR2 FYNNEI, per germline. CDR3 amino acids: CASSETAGVDQEQYF. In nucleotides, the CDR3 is TGTGCCAGCAGTGAAACCGCGGGGGTAGATCAGGAGCAGTACTTC. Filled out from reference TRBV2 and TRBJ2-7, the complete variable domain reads EPEVTQTPSHQVTQMGQEVILRCVPISNHLYFYWYRQILGQKVEFLVSFYNNEISEKSEIFDDQFSVERPDGSNFTLKIRSTKLEDSAMYFCASSETAGVDQEQYFGPGTRLTVT.

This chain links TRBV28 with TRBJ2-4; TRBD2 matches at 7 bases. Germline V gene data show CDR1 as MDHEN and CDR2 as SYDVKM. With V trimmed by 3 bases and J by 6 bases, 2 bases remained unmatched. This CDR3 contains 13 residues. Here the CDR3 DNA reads TGTGCCAGCAGTTTCCCGGGAGGAAACATTCAGTACTTC. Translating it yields CASSFPGGNIQYF.

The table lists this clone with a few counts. CDR3 nucleotides: TGTGCCAGCAGTAAGACAGGGCGGGGGAACACTGAAGCTTTCTTT. Its protein is CASSKTGRGNTEAFF. The chain links TRBV2 to TRBJ1-1; 7 bases fit TRBD1. The CDR3 runs 15 residues. CDR1 SNHLY and CDR2 FYNNEI come from the germline V gene. V shed 5 bases and J 1 base; nucleotides not matched to a gene: 7.

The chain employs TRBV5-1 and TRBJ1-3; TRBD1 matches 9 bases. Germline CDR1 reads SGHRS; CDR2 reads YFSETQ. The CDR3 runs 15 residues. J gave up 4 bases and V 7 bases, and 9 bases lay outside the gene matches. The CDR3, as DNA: TGCGCCAGCTCCGGACAGGGGAGATACGGAAACACCATATATTTT. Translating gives CASSGQGRYGNTIYF.

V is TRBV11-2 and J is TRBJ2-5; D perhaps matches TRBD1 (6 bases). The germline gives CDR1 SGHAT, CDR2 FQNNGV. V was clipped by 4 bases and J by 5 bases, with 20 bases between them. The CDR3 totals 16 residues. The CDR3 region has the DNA TGTGCCAGCAGCTACCGCAGCCTGGGACAATCGGAGACCCAGTACTTC. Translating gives CASSYRSLGQSETQYF.

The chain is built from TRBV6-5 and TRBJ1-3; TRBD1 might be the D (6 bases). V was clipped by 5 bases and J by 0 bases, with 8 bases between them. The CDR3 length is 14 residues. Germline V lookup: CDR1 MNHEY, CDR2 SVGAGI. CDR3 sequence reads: CASSTGNSGNTIYF. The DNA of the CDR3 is TGTGCCAGCAGTACAGGGAACTCTGGAAACACCATATATTTT.

The CDR3 bases are TGTGCCAGCAGCTTAGGCGGGGGCAATGAGCAGTTCTTC. It specifies CASSLGGGNEQFF. V and J are TRBV11-3 and TRBJ2-1; 7 nucleotides align to TRBD2. The CDR3 is made up of 13 amino acids. Germline-derived CDR1 and CDR2 are SGHNT and YENEEA. With V trimmed by 1 base and J by 6 bases, 0 bases remained unmatched.

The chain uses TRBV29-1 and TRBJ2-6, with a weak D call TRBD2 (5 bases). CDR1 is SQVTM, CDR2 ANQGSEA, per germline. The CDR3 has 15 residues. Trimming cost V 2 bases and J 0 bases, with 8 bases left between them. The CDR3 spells CSVEWAGSGANVLTF. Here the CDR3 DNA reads TGCAGCGTTGAATGGGCGGGCTCTGGGGCCAACGTCCTGACTTTC.

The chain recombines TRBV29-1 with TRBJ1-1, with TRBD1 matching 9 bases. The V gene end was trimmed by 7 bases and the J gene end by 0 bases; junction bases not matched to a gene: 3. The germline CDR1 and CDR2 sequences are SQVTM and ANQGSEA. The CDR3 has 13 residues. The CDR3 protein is CSADRGMNTEAFF. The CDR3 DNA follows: TGCAGCGCGGACAGGGGCATGAACACTGAAGCTTTCTTT. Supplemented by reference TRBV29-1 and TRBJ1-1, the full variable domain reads SAVISQKPSRDICQRGTSLTIQCQVDSQVTMMFWYRQQPGQSLTLIATANQGSEATYESGFVIDKFPISRPNLTFSTLTVSNMSPEDSSIYLCSADRGMNTEAFFGQGTRLTVV.

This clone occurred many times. DNA for the CDR3: TGCACCAGCAGCCCGTCCGGGACAGGGGGAACCGGGGAGCTGTTTTTT. Protein: CTSSPSGTGGTGELFF. The rearrangement joins TRBV1 to TRBJ2-2; the table names TRBD1, a call not compared with the DNA. TRBV1 is noted as a pseudogene. The CDR3 spans 16 residues.

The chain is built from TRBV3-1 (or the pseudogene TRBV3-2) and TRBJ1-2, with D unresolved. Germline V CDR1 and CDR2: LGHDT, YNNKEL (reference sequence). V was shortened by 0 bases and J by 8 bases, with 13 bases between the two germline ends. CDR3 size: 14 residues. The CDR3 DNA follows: TGTGCCAGCAGCCAAGAGATGTCGGGGAGAGGCTACACCTTC. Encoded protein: CASSQEMSGRGYTF.

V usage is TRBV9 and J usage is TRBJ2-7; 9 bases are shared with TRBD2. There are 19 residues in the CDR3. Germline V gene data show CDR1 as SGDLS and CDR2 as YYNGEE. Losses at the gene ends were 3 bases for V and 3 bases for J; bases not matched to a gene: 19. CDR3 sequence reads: CASSGYPDVAGASYYEQYF. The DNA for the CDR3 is TGTGCCAGCAGCGGGTACCCCGACGTAGCGGGAGCGTCCTACTACGAGCAGTACTTC.